These 26 T cell receptor beta chains share one sample of origin, sequenced in a study of T cell clones after liver transplantation. TCRdb keeps only in-frame clones here, not all; method: immunoSEQ multiplex PCR. This table holds approximately 100,000 clones, 80% to 85% found once. The source material was CD4+ T cells from blood, sampled before liver transplant. These receptors were collected from a human donor who received a liver transplant.

The CDR3 region is CASHKTVSNQPQHF. DNA for the CDR3: TGTGCCAGCCACAAGACAGTTAGCAATCAGCCCCAGCATTTT. The J gene is TRBJ1-5, the V gene TRBV19; tentative D call: TRBD1 (5 bases). CDR3 length: 14 residues. Trimming removed 9 bases from V and 0 bases from J, with 12 bases in between. Germline-derived CDR1 and CDR2 are LNHDA and SQIVND (reference sequence).

This chain joins TRBV5-6 and TRBJ1-1; maybe TRBD1 (6 bases). CDR1 and CDR2 from the germline V gene are SGHDT and YYEEEE. The CDR3 length is 15 residues. Trimming took 3 bases from V and 6 from J, leaving 18 bases between them. CDR3 protein: CASSSTWGPGAEAFF. The CDR3 coding sequence is TGTGCCAGCAGCTCCACCTGGGGGCCGGGCGCTGAAGCTTTCTTT.

The CDR3, as DNA: TGTGCCAGCAGCTTGTCCGGACTAGCGGGAGGGGTGAATGAGCAGTTCTTC. Translated: CASSLSGLAGGVNEQFF. The chain couples TRBV11-3 to TRBJ2-1, with 15 nucleotides matching TRBD2. Per germline, CDR1 SGHNT and CDR2 YENEEA. The length of the CDR3 is 17 residues. V lost 3 bases and J lost 7; bases outside the gene matches: 7.

This chain uses TRBV6-1 with TRBJ1-5; 7 nucleotides agree with TRBD1. V shed 10 bases, J shed 2 bases, and the junction held 11 bases outside the gene matches. Germline V gene sequence: CDR1 MNHNS, CDR2 SASEGT. This CDR3 has 15 residues. Here the CDR3 DNA reads TGTGCCACCGACAGTGCCCAGGGGGGCAATCAGCCCCAGCATTTT. Protein product: CATDSAQGGNQPQHF.

This clone occurred once. The rearrangement joins TRBV5-1 to TRBJ2-3; D is perhaps TRBD2 (5 bases). The CDR3 runs to 14 residues. CDR1 is SGHRS, CDR2 YFSETQ, per germline. With 2 bases removed from V and 4 bases from J, the gap between germline ends came to 11 bases. The CDR3: CASSFWEMADTQYF. CDR3 in DNA: TGCGCCAGCAGCTTTTGGGAGATGGCAGATACGCAGTATTTT.

This clone was recorded only once. The V call is TRBV5-4, the J call TRBJ2-1; 13 bases fit TRBD2. The CDR3 runs 15 residues. Germline CDR1 is SGHNT and CDR2 is YYREEE (reference sequence). The J segment lost 6 bases and the V segment lost 4 bases, leaving 4 bases of the junction unmatched. CDR3: CASSVLAGGPNEQFF. For the CDR3, the DNA is TGTGCCAGCAGCGTACTAGCGGGGGGGCCCAATGAGCAGTTCTTC.

The table lists this clone with a count of one. The chain carries TRBV6-6 and TRBJ2-1; 9 nucleotides line up with TRBD2. Germline values: CDR1 MNHNY, CDR2 SVGAGI (reference sequence). The CDR3 covers 15 residues. The V and J ends lost 7 bases and 5 bases, in that order; junction bases with no gene match: 9. The CDR3 sequence: CASNPAGGPDNEQFF. CDR3 nucleotides: TGTGCCAGCAATCCAGCGGGAGGTCCGGACAATGAGCAGTTCTTC.

The rearrangement uses TRBV18 and TRBJ2-6, with TRBD1 matching over 7 bases. The CDR3 spans 16 residues. From germline, CDR1 is KGHSH and CDR2 LQKENI. Trimming cost V 3 bases and J 4 bases; bases outside gene matches: 6. CDR3 sequence (DNA): TGTGCCAGCTCACCTAACAGGGGAGTGGGGGCCAACGTCCTGACTTTC. This sequence encodes CASSPNRGVGANVLTF.

CDR3 in DNA: TGTGCCAGCAGTGGACCTTTGACTAGCGGGAGGGTTAGCTCCTACAATGAGCAGTTCTTC. This encodes CASSGPLTSGRVSSYNEQFF. This chain uses TRBV6-1 with TRBJ2-1; TRBD2 agrees at 14 bases. Trimming at V came to 4 bases and at J to 0 bases, leaving 11 bases not matched to a gene. The CDR3 has 20 amino acids. Germline values: CDR1 MNHNS, CDR2 SASEGT.

V and J are TRBV7-3 and TRBJ2-3, with unresolved D. From germline, CDR1 is SGHTA and CDR2 FQGTGA. The CDR3 is 14 residues long. Trimming removed 2 bases from V and 1 base from J, with 7 bases in between. DNA for the CDR3: TGTGCCAGCAGCTTAGGTGCGGGCACAGATACGCAGTATTTT. This gives the protein CASSLGAGTDTQYF. The full variable domain, in which reference TRBV7-3 and TRBJ2-3 provide the parts outside the CDR3, is GAGVSQTPSNKVTEKGKYVELRCDPISGHTALYWYRQSLGQGPEFLIYFQGTGAADDSGLPNDRFFAVRPEGSVSTLKIQRTERGDSAVYLCASSLGAGTDTQYFGPGTRLTVL.

The chain combines TRBV7-8 with TRBJ2-1, with TRBD2 identical over 9 bases. From germline, CDR1 is SGHVS and CDR2 FQNEAQ. There are 15 residues in the CDR3. After removal of 1 base from V and 9 bases from J, the junction contained 7 bases not matched to a gene. DNA for the CDR3: TGTGCCAGCAGCTTAGATGCAGCGGGAGGAGGTGAGCAGTTCTTC. Its translation: CASSLDAAGGGEQFF.

V and J are TRBV28 and TRBJ1-2, with D uncertain. Trimming pared 7 bases from V and 0 bases from J, leaving 18 bases between. This CDR3 has 16 amino acids. Germline CDR1 reads MDHEN; CDR2 reads SYDVKM. CDR3 bases: TGTGCCAGCACCCCCGACACCAGGCGTTCTAACTATGGCTACACCTTC. Translating it yields CASTPDTRRSNYGYTF.

This chain connects TRBV6-1 to TRBJ2-2; 7 bases agree with TRBD2. Looked up from germline, CDR1 is MNHNS and CDR2 is SASEGT. The V segment lost 4 bases and the J segment 8 bases; nucleotides outside the gene matches: 7. The CDR3 spans 14 residues. CDR3 DNA sequence: TGTGCCAGCAGTGCCTTAGCGGGTAGTGGGGAGCTGTTTTTT. It codes for CASSALAGSGELFF.

This rearrangement joins TRBV10-1 to TRBJ1-1; D perhaps matches TRBD1 (5 bases). Germline-derived CDR1 and CDR2 are WNHNN and SYGVQD (reference sequence). The V and J ends lost 10 bases and 3 bases respectively, with 18 bases between them. The CDR3 is made up of 14 amino acids. This CDR3 is CAILPGDLHTEAFF. In nucleotides, the CDR3 is TGCGCCATTCTACCCGGGGACCTGCACACTGAAGCTTTCTTT.

This clone was observed a few times. V gene TRBV18 combines with J gene TRBJ2-5; no clear D gene. Trimming removed 2 bases at V and 4 bases at J, with 14 bases between. CDR1 is KGHSH and CDR2 is LQKENI in the germline V gene. This CDR3 spans 15 amino acids. Written as DNA, the CDR3 is TGTGCCAGCTCACCAGTAGGAAATAGAGGAGAGACCCAGTACTTC. Translated, it gives CASSPVGNRGETQYF.

The CDR3 here is CASSEREATDTQYF. DNA of the CDR3: TGTGCCAGCAGCGAGCGGGAGGCCACAGATACGCAGTATTTT. The chain is built from TRBV11-1 and TRBJ2-3; 9 bases agree with TRBD2. Germline assignment: CDR1 SGHAT and CDR2 FQDESV (reference sequence). The CDR3 loop spans 14 amino acids. V was clipped by 5 bases and J by 2 bases; unmatched bases: 2.

J is TRBJ1-3 and V is TRBV7-2; D ambiguous. The CDR3 covers 18 residues. V was clipped by 2 bases and J by 1 base, with 18 bases between them. The germline gives CDR1 SGHTA, CDR2 FQGNSA. CDR3 residues: CASSLNPGRTFSGNTIYF. The CDR3 coding sequence is TGTGCCAGCAGCTTAAACCCCGGGAGAACATTTTCTGGAAACACCATATATTTT.

The chain carries TRBV9 and TRBJ1-5; D call uncertain. The CDR3 consists of 13 residues. Germline-derived CDR1 and CDR2 are SGDLS and YYNGEE. V was clipped by 0 bases and J by 7 bases, with 8 bases between them. The CDR3 sequence: CASSVGAGQPQHF. CDR3 bases: TGTGCCAGCAGCGTAGGGGCGGGACAGCCCCAGCATTTT.

The V gene is TRBV4-1, the J gene TRBJ1-1; the D gene is possibly TRBD1 (5 bases). This CDR3 contains 15 residues. The germline V gene encodes CDR1 MGHRA and CDR2 YSYEKL. Trimming took 7 bases from V and 0 from J, leaving 15 bases between them. The CDR3 bases are TGCGCCAGCACCTCCACGTGGGGGTTGAACACTGAAGCTTTCTTT. This encodes CASTSTWGLNTEAFF.

The chain carries TRBV11-2 and TRBJ2-3, with 8 nucleotides matching TRBD2. Per germline, CDR1 SGHAT and CDR2 FQNNGV. CDR3 length: 16 amino acids. V lost 5 bases to trimming and J lost 2 bases; unmatched junction nucleotides: 9. CDR3 nucleotide sequence: TGTGCCAGCAGCCCGCTTAGCGGGACTCACACAGATACGCAGTATTTT. This sequence encodes CASSPLSGTHTDTQYF.

V gene TRBV29-1 combines with J gene TRBJ1-2; 8 positions match TRBD1. CDR3 size: 11 residues. Trimming cost V 4 bases and J 7 bases; bases outside gene matches: 2. The germline V gene encodes CDR1 SQVTM and CDR2 ANQGSEA. CDR3 loop: CSVAGTGGYTF. As DNA, the CDR3 is TGCAGCGTTGCAGGGACAGGTGGCTACACCTTC.

This clone has a single count. This chain joins TRBV14 and TRBJ2-7, with 7 positions matching TRBD1. This CDR3 is 14 amino acids long. CDR1 SGHDN and CDR2 FVKESK come from the germline V gene. The V and J ends lost 1 base and 4 bases, in that order; junction bases with no gene match: 4. Here the CDR3 reads CASSQGTGAYEQYF. In DNA form, the CDR3 reads TGTGCCAGCAGCCAAGGAACAGGGGCGTACGAGCAGTACTTC.

The CDR3 DNA reads as TGTGCCAGCAGCGCAGGACAGGGAAGTTCTAACTATGGCTACACCTTC. Its protein is CASSAGQGSSNYGYTF. V is TRBV7-8 and J is TRBJ1-2, with 8 bases fitting TRBD1. The V gene end was trimmed by 5 bases and the J gene end by 0 bases; junction bases not matched to a gene: 8. Germline CDR1 SGHVS, CDR2 FQNEAQ. The CDR3 runs 16 residues. Full variable domain (missing parts from reference TRBV7-8 and TRBJ1-2): GAGVSQSPRYKVAKRGQDVALRCDPISGHVSLFWYQQALGQGPEFLTYFQNEAQLDKSGLPSDRFFAERPEGSVSTLKIQRTQQEDSAVYLCASSAGQGSSNYGYTFGSGTRLTVV.

The rearrangement uses TRBV7-3 and TRBJ2-2; 8 positions match TRBD1. This CDR3 is built from 16 residues. V lost 5 bases, J lost 2 bases, and 7 bases stayed unmatched. CDR1 is SGHTA and CDR2 is FQGTGA in the germline V gene. The CDR3 DNA reads as TGTGCCAGCAGCCAGGGGGCAGGGGCCAACACCGGGGAGCTGTTTTTT. Translation: CASSQGAGANTGELFF.

The V and J genes are TRBV27 and TRBJ2-7; 9 bases line up with TRBD1. Per the germline V gene, CDR1 is MNHEY and CDR2 is SMNVEV (reference sequence). The trim removed 8 bases at V and 4 bases at J, leaving 12 bases unmatched. The CDR3 covers 15 residues. In nucleotides, the CDR3 is TGTGCCAGCTCTGGGACCGGGACAGGGTTATACGAGCAGTACTTC. Translating gives CASSGTGTGLYEQYF.

This clone has a handful of counts. An end of the junction differs from the germline gene, which may be a read error. The CDR3 DNA follows: TGTGCTAGCAAGAGGAGCGGTTCAGATAGAGCAGAGACCCAGTACTTC. Its translation: CASKRSGSDRAETQYF. V and J are TRBV27 and TRBJ2-5; tentatively, D is TRBD2 (5 bases). The CDR3 loop spans 16 amino acids. From germline, CDR1 is MNHEY and CDR2 SMNVEV (reference sequence).